This T cell receptor (beta chain) is drawn from a study of CD8+ T cells in alopecia areata. Whole-study context: Those treated were given oral tofacitinib at 5 to 10 mg twice daily.

The sample's treatment: oral pan-JAK inhibitor, 5-10 mg twice daily. PBMCs served as the source from which CD4+ and CD8+ T cells were sorted. The CDR3 totals 14 residues. CDR1 is PRHDT and CDR2 is FYEKMQ in the germline V gene (reference sequence). V gave up 4 bases and J gave up 5 bases; unmatched junction bases: 4. Reverse transcribed after extraction, RNA yielded cDNA as the sequencing template. TCRdb keeps only in-frame clones here, not all; method: immunoSEQ multiplex PCR. Of about 250,000 clones listed, 60% were seen once; the top ten hold about 0.93%. Sequencing was performed on CD4+ T cells sorted from blood, taken between weeks 51 and 52, from a patient treated with tofacitinib. The receptor's source is a human donor with alopecia areata. The chain recombines TRBV13 with TRBJ2-3; 9 bases line up with TRBD1. CDR3 region: CASSSRTGVDTQYF. The CDR3 nucleotides read TGTGCCAGCAGCTCACGGACAGGGGTAGATACGCAGTATTTT.